One sample yielded the 10 T cell receptor beta chains listed below, sequenced in a study of neurological immune-mediated disorders. In TCRdb, the 5' RACE reads were re-called with MiXCR into one record per CDR3 protein. The repertoire includes about 30,000 distinct CDR3 sequences, approximately 5% of them detected once, and 2% to 2.5% sits in the top ten. Sequenced sample: CD4+ T cells from blood. These TCRs come from a woman aged 45-65 years in good health.

This clonotype has at least ten counts. This chain links TRBV15 with TRBJ2-7; 8 nucleotides match TRBD1. This CDR3 is built from 13 residues. V was pared by 3 bases and J by 6 bases, with 4 bases of the junction left unmatched. Germline V CDR1 and CDR2: LNHNV, YYDKDF (reference sequence). The DNA for the CDR3 is TGTGCCACCAGCAGGGACAGGGAAGGCGAGCAGTACTTC. Translating gives CATSRDREGEQYF. The full variable domain, with the rest looked up from reference TRBV15 and TRBJ2-7, is DAMVIQNPRYQVTQFGKPVTLSCSQTLNHNVMYWYQQKSSQAPKLLFHYYDKDFNNEADTPDNFQSRRPNTSFCFLDIRSPGLGDTAMYLCATSRDREGEQYFGPGTRLTVT.

This clonotype was seen repeatedly, ten times or more. The J gene is TRBJ2-2, the V gene TRBV9; TRBD1 matches 9 bases. Germline V gene lookup returns CDR1 SGDLS and CDR2 YYNGEE. The CDR3 contains 14 residues. The ends lost 1 base at V and 7 bases at J; junction bases unmatched: 2. CDR3 DNA sequence: TGTGCCAGCAGCGTAACAGGGGGCGGCGGGGAGCTGTTTTTT. The encoded protein is CASSVTGGGGELFF. The full variable domain, with the rest looked up from reference TRBV9 and TRBJ2-2, is DSGVTQTPKHLITATGQRVTLRCSPRSGDLSVYWYQQSLDQGLQFLIQYYNGEERAKGNILERFSAQQFPDLHSELNLSSLELGDSALYFCASSVTGGGGELFFGEGSRLTVL.

At least ten counts were recorded for this clonotype. The chain joins TRBV12-5 to TRBJ2-3; no clear D gene. This CDR3 has 11 amino acids. The germline CDR1 and CDR2 sequences are LGHNT and FRNRAP. V was cut by 5 bases and J by 5 bases, with 5 bases left in between. This CDR3 is CASGMGDTQYF. CDR3 DNA sequence: TGTGCTAGTGGTATGGGAGATACGCAGTATTTT.

This clonotype showed up many times. The chain employs TRBV7-3 and TRBJ2-1, with 7 bases fitting TRBD1. There are 15 residues in the CDR3. Germline V gives CDR1 SGHTA, CDR2 FQGTGA. V was pared by 4 bases and J by 6 bases, with 9 bases of the junction left unmatched. CDR3 DNA: TGTGCCAGCAGCTACTCCGGGACAGACGGCAATGAGCAGTTCTTC. It is translated as CASSYSGTDGNEQFF.

This clonotype came up many times. The CDR3 sequence: CASSVGAYNEQFF. The CDR3 nucleotides read TGTGCCAGCAGCGTAGGAGCTTACAATGAGCAGTTCTTC. The chain carries TRBV9 and TRBJ2-1, with no clear D. The CDR3 runs 13 residues. Germline V gene lookup returns CDR1 SGDLS and CDR2 YYNGEE. Trimming pared 0 bases from V and 4 bases from J, leaving 5 bases between.

The CDR3 protein is CASSLGLANTDTQYF. As DNA, the CDR3 is TGTGCCAGCAGTTTAGGACTAGCGAACACAGATACGCAGTATTTT. This chain joins TRBV12-3 or TRBV12-4 and TRBJ2-3; 8 bases fit TRBD2. With 1 base clipped from V and 2 bases from J, the junction kept 2 bases outside the gene matches. CDR3 length: 15 residues.

The chain joins TRBV10-2 to TRBJ1-2; D remains unclear. This CDR3 has 14 amino acids. Germline CDR1 is WSHSY and CDR2 is SAAADI. V lost 0 bases and J lost 4, with 9 bases in between. CDR3 residues: CASSESSDIYGYTF. The CDR3 DNA follows: TGCGCCAGCAGTGAGTCGAGTGACATCTATGGCTACACCTTC.

This clonotype occurred many times. This chain links TRBV4-1 with TRBJ2-2; 10 nucleotides line up with TRBD1. Trimming at V came to 3 bases and at J to 3 bases, leaving 4 bases not matched to a gene. The CDR3 runs 16 residues. CDR1 MGHRA and CDR2 YSYEKL come from the germline V gene. The CDR3 sequence is CASSQRQGADTGELFF. Written as DNA, the CDR3 is TGCGCCAGCAGCCAGCGACAGGGGGCAGACACCGGGGAGCTGTTTTTT.

This sequence joins TRBV7-9 and TRBJ1-2; a possible D gene is TRBD1 (5 bases). The CDR3 sequence is 14 residues long. In germline, CDR1 is SEHNR, CDR2 FQNEAQ (reference sequence). V was shortened by 7 bases and J by 6 bases, with 18 bases between the two germline ends. The CDR3 DNA reads as TGTGCCAGCACTACGACCCAGGGAGTGGATGGCTACACCTTC. It yields the protein CASTTTQGVDGYTF.

This clonotype showed up many times. The CDR3 here is CASSLTSTGGNYGYTF. For the CDR3, the DNA is TGCGCCAGCAGCTTAACTTCGACAGGGGGCAACTATGGCTACACCTTC. The chain carries TRBV5-1 and TRBJ1-2; 10 positions match TRBD1. Germline CDR1 reads SGHRS; CDR2 reads YFSETQ. CDR3 length equals 16 residues. The junction had 6 bases not matched to a gene; V was cut back by 2 bases and J by 2 bases.